This T cell receptor beta chain was identified in a study of blood T cells in healthy people across ages. Study-wide findings and caveats: Naive and antigen-experienced cells could not be conclusively compared, given unsorted PBMCs.

Comments on this clonotype: What it recognizes is unknown.

The second PCR ran about 6 to 12 cycles with a sample-barcoded 5' primer and J-beta primers. A template-switch adaptor containing 12 random nucleotides labeled each cDNA molecule. Every sample produced at least 2.5 million CDR3-containing paired-end reads. TCRdb analysed the 5' RACE reads with MiXCR anew, one entry per CDR3 protein. The sample holds 600,000 to 900,000 distinct CDR3 sequences, approximately 24% seen once. The data also belong to a second study, concerning T cells of mothers and their children. That paper states: Normalized overlap was always slightly, never significantly, higher in related than unrelated mother-child pairs.

This TCR derives from a boy aged 5-17 years in good health. What was sequenced was blood.

The CDR3 sequence: CASSSLSGTPNWEQYF. DNA for the CDR3: TGTGCCAGCAGTTCCTTATCCGGGACACCAAACTGGGAGCAGTACTTC. The genes are TRBV28 and TRBJ2-7, with D maybe TRBD1 (6 bases). Germline CDR1 is MDHEN and CDR2 is SYDVKM. CDR3 length: 16 amino acids. V dropped 4 bases and J dropped 7 bases, with 23 bases sitting between them.